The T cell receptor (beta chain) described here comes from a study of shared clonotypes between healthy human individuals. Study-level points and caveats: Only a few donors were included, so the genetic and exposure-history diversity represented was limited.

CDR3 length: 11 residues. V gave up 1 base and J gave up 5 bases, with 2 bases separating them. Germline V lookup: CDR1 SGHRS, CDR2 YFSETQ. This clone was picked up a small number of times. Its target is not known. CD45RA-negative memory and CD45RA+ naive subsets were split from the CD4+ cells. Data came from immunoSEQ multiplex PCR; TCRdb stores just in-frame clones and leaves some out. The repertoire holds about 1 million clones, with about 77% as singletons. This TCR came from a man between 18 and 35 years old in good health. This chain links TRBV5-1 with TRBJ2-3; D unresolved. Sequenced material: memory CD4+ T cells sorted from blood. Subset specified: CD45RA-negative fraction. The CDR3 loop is CASSLRDTQYF. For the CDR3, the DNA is TGCGCCAGCAGCTTGAGAGATACGCAGTATTTT.